The present T cell receptor beta chain was sequenced within a study of PD-1 blockade in mismatch repair-deficient tumors (dated by TCRdb to the late 2010s). About the investigation overall: Between late 2013 and September 2016, the trial enrolled roughly 85 consecutive patients with approximately 11 mismatch repair-deficient cancer types, every one of whom had been previously treated and was progressing. Tumor-associated T cell clones were tracked in the peripheral blood of patients responding to PD-1 blockade by deep sequencing of TCR CDR3 regions.

The full study reports these points: Tumor-resident clones, often undetectable in blood before treatment, expanded rapidly after pembrolizumab and then contracted, generally before radiologic responses.

The CDR3 sequence holds 16 residues, the cysteine and phenylalanine included. Just the 48-base CDR3 DNA is kept, in frame starting at base 1. At the junction V is shortened by 6 bases and J by 2 bases, with 17 bases in between. The CDR1 and CDR2 encoded by the germline V gene are MDHEN and SYDVKM. Library preparation employed the immunoSEQ multiplex PCR assay. Entries here come from immuneACCESS through TCRdb and include only in-frame sequences with V and J called. Some clones fail to appear in such tables; in the studies checked, an unresolved V gene covers under half of the shortfall, and the cause of the remainder is unknown. The sample table contains about 25,000 clones; only one count was recorded for roughly 84% of them. The ten top clones hold 2.5% to 3% of the sample. Concerning this clone: What antigen it recognizes has not been identified. No per-base quality is available; no much larger clone lies one base away.

The time point label, as the study defines it: peripheral blood before pembrolizumab. Mismatch repair deficiency was established in every enrolled patient by polymerase chain reaction or immunohistochemistry. Three patients who responded to pembrolizumab therapy underwent TCR sequencing. The phase II trial prospectively evaluated PD-1 blockade with pembrolizumab in advanced mismatch repair-deficient cancers, independent of tissue of origin. Peripheral blood T cell samples were serially collected before and at multiple times after PD-1 blockade was started. Blood sampling time points were reported as weeks after the first dose of pembrolizumab.

Here the chain combines TRBV28 and TRBJ2-1, with TRBD2 perhaps the D gene, on 6 matching bases. The receptor was derived from an adult with mismatch repair-deficient cancer. The sequences come from PBMCs, collected before pembrolizumab treatment. In nucleotides, the sequence is TGTGCCAGCAGAGGGGCCCTTAGCGGAGCCTACAATGAGCAGTTCTTC. Translated, this is CASRGALSGAYNEQFF.